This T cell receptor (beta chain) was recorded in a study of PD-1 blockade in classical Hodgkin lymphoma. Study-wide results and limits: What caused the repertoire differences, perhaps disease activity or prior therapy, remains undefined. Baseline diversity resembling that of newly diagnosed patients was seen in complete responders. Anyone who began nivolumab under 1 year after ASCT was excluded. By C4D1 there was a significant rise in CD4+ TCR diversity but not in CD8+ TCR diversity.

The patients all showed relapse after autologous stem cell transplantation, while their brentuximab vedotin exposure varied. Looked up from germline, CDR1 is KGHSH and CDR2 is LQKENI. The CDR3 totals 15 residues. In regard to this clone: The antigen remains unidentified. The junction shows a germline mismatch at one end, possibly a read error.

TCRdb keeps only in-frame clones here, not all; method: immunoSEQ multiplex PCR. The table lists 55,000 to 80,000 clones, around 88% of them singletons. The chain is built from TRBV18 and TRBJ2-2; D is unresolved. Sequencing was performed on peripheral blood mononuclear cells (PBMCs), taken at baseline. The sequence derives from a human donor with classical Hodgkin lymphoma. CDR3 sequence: CASSPRNSPTWELFF. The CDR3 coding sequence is TGTGCCAGCTCACCACGGAACAGCCCCACCTGGGAGCTGTTTTTT.